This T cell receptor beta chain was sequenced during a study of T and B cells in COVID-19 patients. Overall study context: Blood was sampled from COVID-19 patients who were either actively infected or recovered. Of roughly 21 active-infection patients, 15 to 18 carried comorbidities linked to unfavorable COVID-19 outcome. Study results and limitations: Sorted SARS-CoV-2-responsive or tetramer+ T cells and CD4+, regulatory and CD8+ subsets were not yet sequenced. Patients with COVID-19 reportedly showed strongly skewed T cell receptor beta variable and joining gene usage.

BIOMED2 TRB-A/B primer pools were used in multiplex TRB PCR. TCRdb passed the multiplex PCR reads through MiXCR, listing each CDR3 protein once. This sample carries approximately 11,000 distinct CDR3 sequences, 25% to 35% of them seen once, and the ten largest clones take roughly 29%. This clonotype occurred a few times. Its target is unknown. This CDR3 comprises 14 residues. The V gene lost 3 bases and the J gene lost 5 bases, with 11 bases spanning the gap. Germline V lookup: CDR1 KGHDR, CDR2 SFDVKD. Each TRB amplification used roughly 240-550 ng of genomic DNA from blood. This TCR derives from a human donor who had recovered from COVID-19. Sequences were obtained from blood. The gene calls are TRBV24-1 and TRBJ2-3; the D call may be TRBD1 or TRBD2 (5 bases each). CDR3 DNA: TGTGCCACCAGTGATCGGGACCGCCAAGATACGCAGTATTTT. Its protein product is CATSDRDRQDTQYF.